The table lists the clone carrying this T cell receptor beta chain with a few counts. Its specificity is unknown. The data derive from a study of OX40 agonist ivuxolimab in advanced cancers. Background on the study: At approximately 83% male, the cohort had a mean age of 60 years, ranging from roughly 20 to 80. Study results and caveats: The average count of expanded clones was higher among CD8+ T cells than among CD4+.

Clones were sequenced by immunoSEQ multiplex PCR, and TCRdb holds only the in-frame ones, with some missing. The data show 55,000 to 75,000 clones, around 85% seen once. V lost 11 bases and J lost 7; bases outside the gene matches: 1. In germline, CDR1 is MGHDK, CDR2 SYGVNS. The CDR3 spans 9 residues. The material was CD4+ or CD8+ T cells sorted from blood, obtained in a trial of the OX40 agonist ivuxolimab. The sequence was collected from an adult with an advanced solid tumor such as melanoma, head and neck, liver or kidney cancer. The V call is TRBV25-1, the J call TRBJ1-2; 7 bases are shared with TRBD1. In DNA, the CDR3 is TGTGCCGGACAGGCTGGCTACACCTTC. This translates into CAGQAGYTF.